This is a list of T cell receptor beta chains from one sample in a study of immune evolution from preneoplasia to lung adenocarcinoma. TCRdb's copy holds only in-frame clones and misses some; the assay was immunoSEQ multiplex PCR. The table lists about 3,400 clones, roughly three quarters of them singletons. Material for sequencing was FFPE atypical adenomatous hyperplasia tissue from the lung. All receptors derive from a person between 65 and 80 years old with lung adenocarcinoma. The CDR3 runs from the conserved cysteine through the conserved F or W. The order of the fields is V gene, CDR3 length, J gene, clone size, D gene, CDR3 DNA, CDR3 protein. The D gene is left open where the match is weak. Only some rows state a clone size, as once, few, many or a class for expanded clones.

V: TRBV6-5; length: 13; J: TRBJ2-7; size: -; D: -; DNA: TGTGCCAGCAGTTACAGGGGTCGGTACGAGCAGTACTTC; CDR3: CASSYRGRYEQYF
V: TRBV28; length: 15; J: TRBJ2-5; size: -; D: -; DNA: TGTGCCAGCAGTTTCCTATCTAGTTGGCCGGAGACCCAGTACTTC; CDR3: CASSFLSSWPETQYF
V: TRBV7-9; length: 12; J: TRBJ1-2; size: -; D: -; DNA: TGTGCCAGCAGCTCCCGTGGGGGAGGCTACACCTTC; CDR3: CASSSRGGGYTF
V: TRBV4-2; length: 12; J: TRBJ2-1; size: -; D: -; DNA: TGTGCCAGCAGCCTGCACGCGGATGAGCAGTTCTTC; CDR3: CASSLHADEQFF
V: TRBV5-1; length: 14; J: TRBJ1-1; size: -; D: TRBD1; DNA: TGCGCCAGCAGCAGGGACAGGGTGAACACTGAAGCTTTCTTT; CDR3: CASSRDRVNTEAFF
V: TRBV11-2; length: 12; J: TRBJ2-7; size: -; D: -; DNA: TGTGCCAGCAGCCTACAGGGCTACGAGCAGTACTTC; CDR3: CASSLQGYEQYF
V: TRBV4-1; length: 14; J: TRBJ2-3; size: -; D: -; DNA: TGCGCCAGCAGCCAATTCGGAGGGTCAGATACGCAGTATTTT; CDR3: CASSQFGGSDTQYF
V: TRBV7-8; length: 17; J: TRBJ2-6; size: -; D: -; DNA: TGTGCCAGCAGCTTAGGTCAGCCGGGTGCGGGGGCCAACGTCCTGACTTTC; CDR3: CASSLGQPGAGANVLTF
V: TRBV6-5; length: 12; J: TRBJ2-5; size: -; D: TRBD1; DNA: TGTGCCAGCAGCCGGACAGGGGAGACCCAGTACTTC; CDR3: CASSRTGETQYF
V: TRBV7-6; length: 18; J: TRBJ1-2; size: -; D: TRBD1; DNA: TGTGCCAGCAGCCAATCCTTACCTGGACAGGGTTTGAAGTATGGCTACACCTTC; CDR3: CASSQSLPGQGLKYGYTF
V: TRBV10-3; length: 16; J: TRBJ2-3; size: -; D: TRBD2; DNA: TGTGCCATCAGGGGGGACTACCAAATTGGCACAGATACGCAGTATTTT; CDR3: CAIRGDYQIGTDTQYF
V: TRBV9; length: 15; J: TRBJ2-1; size: -; D: -; DNA: TGTGCCAGCAGCCCACAGGGTAACTCCTACAATGAGCAGTTCTTC; CDR3: CASSPQGNSYNEQFF
V: TRBV2; length: 16; J: TRBJ1-2; size: -; D: TRBD1; DNA: TGTGCCAGCAGTGTTCTATTCGGACAGGGTGAAGAGCACTACACCTTC; CDR3: CASSVLFGQGEEHYTF
V: TRBV7-2; length: 12; J: TRBJ2-1; size: -; D: -; DNA: TGTGCCAGCAGCCCTCACGGGACTTCGCAGTTCTTC; CDR3: CASSPHGTSQFF
V: TRBV7-2; length: 14; J: TRBJ1-1; size: -; D: -; DNA: TGTGCCAGCAGCCAAAGACAGGCGAACACTGAAGCTTTCTTT; CDR3: CASSQRQANTEAFF
V: TRBV9; length: 18; J: TRBJ2-2; size: -; D: TRBD2; DNA: TGTGCCAGCAGCGTAGCCCCGGGGGGGTTCGGGGATACCGGGGAGCTGTTTTTT; CDR3: CASSVAPGGFGDTGELFF
V: TRBV5-1; length: 14; J: TRBJ1-2; size: -; D: TRBD1; DNA: TGCGCCAGCACGGACAGGGAGGCTAACTATGGCTACACCTTC; CDR3: CASTDREANYGYTF
V: TRBV5-1; length: 14; J: TRBJ1-5; size: -; D: -; DNA: TGCGCCAGCAGCTTCTCGGGAACAAATCAGCCCCAGCATTTT; CDR3: CASSFSGTNQPQHF
V: TRBV4-2; length: 19; J: TRBJ2-1; size: -; D: TRBD2; DNA: TGTGCCAGCAGCCAAGATCGGGGACTAGCGGACGTGGTCTACAATGAGCAGTTCTTC; CDR3: CASSQDRGLADVVYNEQFF
V: TRBV11-2; length: 14; J: TRBJ1-1; size: few; D: -; DNA: TGTGCCAGCAGAACCGAATACCAGGTCGGACGAGCTTTCTTT; CDR3: CASRTEYQVGRAFF
V: TRBV6-4; length: 14; J: TRBJ2-7; size: once; D: -; DNA: TGTGCCAGCAAGCGGACAGCATTCTCCTACGAGCAGTACTTC; CDR3: CASKRTAFSYEQYF
V: TRBV7-2; length: 13; J: TRBJ2-1; size: -; D: -; DNA: TGTGCCAGCAGCTTAGGAGGGGCAAATGAGCAGTTCTTC; CDR3: CASSLGGANEQFF
V: TRBV7-2; length: 14; J: TRBJ2-7; size: -; D: TRBD2; DNA: TGTGCCAGCAGCTTAACCTCTAGCGGCGGCGAGCAGTACTTC; CDR3: CASSLTSSGGEQYF
V: TRBV19; length: 16; J: TRBJ2-6; size: -; D: -; DNA: TGTGCCAGTAGTAAGGCGGGACTCTCTGGGGCCAACGTCCTGACTTTC; CDR3: CASSKAGLSGANVLTF
V: TRBV5-5; length: 14; J: TRBJ1-3; size: -; D: -; DNA: TGTGCCAGCAGCTTGGTAGGGGGAGGAAACACCATATATTTT; CDR3: CASSLVGGGNTIYF
V: TRBV10-3; length: 12; J: TRBJ2-2; size: -; D: -; DNA: TGTGCCACCAATAGGGAAACCGGGGAGCTGTTTTTT; CDR3: CATNRETGELFF
V: TRBV7-9; length: 14; J: TRBJ2-1; size: -; D: -; DNA: TGTGCCAGCAGCTTTTTGGAGGCCGGCAATGAGCAGTTCTTC; CDR3: CASSFLEAGNEQFF
V: TRBV5-6; length: 11; J: TRBJ2-5; size: -; D: -; DNA: TGTGCCAGCAGTTGGAGGGAGACCCAGTACTTC; CDR3: CASSWRETQYF
V: TRBV5-1; length: 16; J: TRBJ1-2; size: -; D: -; DNA: TGCGCCAGCAGCTTGGATGCAGGGGCTACCCCCTATGGCTACACCTTC; CDR3: CASSLDAGATPYGYTF